The 10 T cell receptor beta chains presented below share a single source sample, sequenced in a study of shared clonotypes between healthy human individuals. This table comes from immunoSEQ multiplex PCR, and its TCRdb copy is limited to in-frame clones, with some not included. The sample contains about 960,000 clones, over 75% of which appear only once. The source material was memory CD4+ T cells sorted from blood. Noted subset: CD45RA-negative fraction. These receptors were collected from a man aged 18 to 30 in good health.

The chain combines TRBV18 with TRBJ2-6; D gene unclear. This CDR3 is built from 17 residues. Trimming stripped 3 bases from V and 2 bases from J, with 14 bases between. Germline assignment: CDR1 KGHSH and CDR2 LQKENI. The CDR3 sequence is CASSPAPGVAGANVLTF. DNA for the CDR3: TGTGCCAGCTCACCGGCTCCAGGTGTTGCTGGGGCCAACGTCCTGACTTTC. The entire variable domain, with the rest obtained from reference TRBV18 and TRBJ2-6, is as follows: NAGVMQNPRHLVRRRGQEARLRCSPMKGHSHVYWYRQLPEEGLKFMVYLQKENIIDESGMPKERFSAEFPKEGPSILRIQQVVRGDSAAYFCASSPAPGVAGANVLTFGAGSRLTVL.

J is TRBJ2-7 and V is TRBV5-1, with a weak D call TRBD2 (6 bases). CDR3 length: 15 residues. Germline V gene data show CDR1 as SGHRS and CDR2 as YFSETQ. The V gene lost 3 bases and the J gene lost 5 bases, with 18 bases spanning the gap. The CDR3 sequence is CASSWAGPIGNEQYF. In DNA form, the CDR3 reads TGCGCCAGCAGCTGGGCGGGGCCCATAGGTAACGAGCAGTACTTC.

There are a few counts of this clone. The chain links TRBV19 to TRBJ1-4; 9 nucleotides match TRBD1. V was clipped by 5 bases and J by 7 bases; unmatched bases: 5. The CDR3 contains 14 residues. Germline CDR1 and CDR2: LNHDA and SQIVND (reference sequence). This chain's CDR3 is CASSYGTGIEKLFF. In DNA, the CDR3 is TGTGCCAGTAGTTATGGGACAGGGATTGAAAAACTGTTTTTT.

This clone was seen repeatedly, ten times or more. V and J are TRBV27 and TRBJ1-5, with TRBD1 matching 8 bases. J gave up 6 bases and V 5 bases, and 9 bases lay outside the gene matches. Per the germline V gene, CDR1 is MNHEY and CDR2 is SMNVEV (reference sequence). The CDR3 extends over 15 amino acids. In nucleotides, the CDR3 is TGTGCCAGCAGTGCCGGGACAGGTAGCTCTCAGCCCCAGCATTTT. This sequence encodes CASSAGTGSSQPQHF.

The chain has TRBV6-5 and TRBJ1-5; TRBD1 is a possible D gene (5 bases). Germline values: CDR1 MNHEY, CDR2 SVGAGI. The CDR3 covers 14 residues. V was pared by 10 bases and J by 7 bases, with 20 bases between. The CDR3 reads CATSRGGSGQPQHF. CDR3 DNA sequence: TGTGCCACCTCTCGGGGGGGGTCAGGCCAGCCCCAGCATTTT.

This clone occurred a few times. This rearrangement joins TRBV14 to TRBJ1-2; a weak D match, TRBD1 (6 bases). The germline CDR1 and CDR2 sequences are SGHDN and FVKESK. Trimming pared 4 bases from V and 8 bases from J, leaving 17 bases between. The CDR3 is 14 residues long. CDR3 coding DNA: TGTGCCAGCAGCCCCGGTGGGGGCGGAGGGGGCTACACCTTC. This sequence encodes CASSPGGGGGGYTF.

The genes are TRBV1 and TRBJ1-4. TRBV1 is noted as a pseudogene. The CDR3 covers 16 residues. The CDR3 DNA follows: TGCACCAGCAGCCAGTTTCCCCAAGGAGTTAATGAAAAACTGTTTTTT. It specifies CTSSQFPQGVNEKLFF.

V gene TRBV7-2 combines with J gene TRBJ1-2; a weak D match, TRBD1 (5 bases). V lost 0 bases, J lost 7 bases, and 15 bases lay in between. CDR1 is SGHTA, CDR2 FQGNSA, per germline. The CDR3 totals 15 residues. CDR3 bases: TGTGCCAGCAGCTTAGCGTCGGCAGGGAGGTCTGGCTACACCTTC. Its protein product is CASSLASAGRSGYTF.

The CDR3 spells CASRLAPGFYSNQPQHF. The CDR3 nucleotides are TGTGCAAGTCGCTTAGCTCCAGGGTTTTATAGCAATCAGCCCCAGCATTTT. The chain links TRBV12-2 to TRBJ1-5; the table's TRBD1 call for D was not verified on the DNA. TRBV12-2 is recorded as a pseudogene. CDR3 length: 17 amino acids.

The rearrangement joins TRBV30 to TRBJ1-2; no reliable D call. The V gene's germline CDR1 is GTSNPN and CDR2 SVGIG (reference sequence). Trimming stripped 5 bases from V and 5 bases from J, with 21 bases between. The CDR3 runs 15 residues. As DNA, the CDR3 is TGTGCCTGGTCGAGACCAGCGGCCGCCCGGTATGGCTACACCTTC. Amino acids: CAWSRPAAARYGYTF.